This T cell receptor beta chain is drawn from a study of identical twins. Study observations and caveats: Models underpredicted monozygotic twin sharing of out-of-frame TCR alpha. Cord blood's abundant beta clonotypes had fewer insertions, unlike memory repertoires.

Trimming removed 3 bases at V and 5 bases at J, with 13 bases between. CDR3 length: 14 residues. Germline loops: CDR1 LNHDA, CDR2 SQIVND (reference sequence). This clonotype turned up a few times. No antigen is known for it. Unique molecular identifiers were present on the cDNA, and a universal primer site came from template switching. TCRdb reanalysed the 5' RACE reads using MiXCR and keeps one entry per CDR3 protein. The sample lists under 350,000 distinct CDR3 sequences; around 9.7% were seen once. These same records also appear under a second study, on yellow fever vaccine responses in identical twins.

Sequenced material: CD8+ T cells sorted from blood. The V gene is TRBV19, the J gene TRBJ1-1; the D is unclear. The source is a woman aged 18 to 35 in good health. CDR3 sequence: CASSIPDLGTEAFF. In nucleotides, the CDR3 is TGTGCCAGTAGTATTCCGGACTTAGGGACTGAAGCTTTCTTT.